Shown below are 22 T cell receptor beta chains from a single sample sequenced in a study of patients and donors after allogeneic stem cell transplantation. TCRdb redid the calling of the RT-PCR reads with MiXCR, one entry per CDR3 protein. The sample carries hundreds of thousands of distinct CDR3 sequences, 15% to 20% recorded once. The sequencing input was blood, either unsorted or a sorted T cell fraction (not recorded which). These TCRs come from a human donor who was either an allogeneic HSCT recipient or a stem cell or donor lymphocyte infusion donor (not recorded which). It is not recorded whose cells these are; they may come from a transplant donor.

This clonotype was seen repeatedly, ten times or more. J is TRBJ2-7 and V is TRBV4-1, with a tentative D call TRBD2 (7 bases). The CDR3 has 15 amino acids. CDR1 is MGHRA and CDR2 is YSYEKL in the germline V gene. Between the trimmed V and J ends, which lost 4 bases and 2 bases, there was a span of 15 bases. CDR3 sequence: CASSLPGGSTYEQYF. The CDR3 DNA follows: TGCGCCAGCAGCCTCCCGGGGGGCAGTACCTACGAGCAGTACTTC.

This chain uses TRBV11-2 with TRBJ2-3; D remains ambiguous. Per germline, CDR1 SGHAT and CDR2 FQNNGV. Trimming removed 8 bases from V and 8 bases from J, with 11 bases in between. This CDR3 contains 11 residues. The CDR3 coding sequence is TGTGCCAGCCACCCGGGCGGTACGCAGTATTTT. It translates to CASHPGGTQYF.

CDR3 coding DNA: TGCAGTGCTAGGGTGTCGACTAGCGGGGGTCGGGAGACCCAGTACTTC. Translation: CSARVSTSGGRETQYF. The chain has TRBV20-1 and TRBJ2-5, with TRBD2 identical over 12 bases. Germline CDR1 and CDR2: DFQATT and SNEGSKA (reference sequence). Trimming cost V 3 bases and J 5 bases; bases outside gene matches: 10. The CDR3 has 16 residues.

The CDR3 sequence: CASSYHPGKGQPQHF. In DNA form, the CDR3 reads TGTGCCAGCAGTTACCACCCCGGGAAAGGTCAGCCCCAGCATTTT. V usage is TRBV6-5 and J usage is TRBJ1-5, with no clear D. The CDR3 consists of 15 residues. V gave up 2 bases and J gave up 6 bases, with 14 bases separating them. Germline lookup yields CDR1 MNHEY and CDR2 SVGAGI.

This clonotype occurred a few times. This sequence joins TRBV7-2 and TRBJ2-2, with a tentative D call TRBD2 (7 bases). The CDR3 is made up of 15 amino acids. The germline gives CDR1 SGHTA, CDR2 FQGNSA. Trimming pared 5 bases from V and 6 bases from J, leaving 16 bases between. The CDR3 nucleotides read TGTGCCAGCAGCGGGGGGCGGGAGCGACCCGGGGAGCTGTTTTTT. Residues: CASSGGRERPGELFF.

This chain joins TRBV6-2 or TRBV6-3 and TRBJ1-2; 10 bases are a match to TRBD1. The J segment lost 6 bases and the V segment lost 2 bases, leaving 9 bases of the junction unmatched. Germline V gene data show CDR1 as MNHEY and CDR2 as SVGEGT. This CDR3 is built from 16 residues. The CDR3 sequence is CASSYPPGQGKDGYTF. In DNA form, the CDR3 reads TGTGCCAGCAGTTACCCCCCGGGACAGGGGAAGGATGGCTACACCTTC.

V is TRBV7-6 and J is TRBJ1-1, with 8 bases matching TRBD1. Trimming at V came to 0 bases and at J to 1 base, leaving 7 bases not matched to a gene. Germline CDR1 reads SGHVS; CDR2 reads FNYEAQ. This CDR3 region has 17 residues. The CDR3 region is CASSLARQGWSNTEAFF. CDR3 DNA sequence: TGTGCCAGCAGCTTAGCCCGACAGGGGTGGTCGAACACTGAAGCTTTCTTT.

The chain employs TRBV20-1 and TRBJ1-5; 7 nucleotides align to TRBD1. CDR3 size: 13 residues. Per the germline V gene, CDR1 is DFQATT and CDR2 is SNEGSKA (reference sequence). J gave up 4 bases and V 6 bases, and 6 bases lay outside the gene matches. CDR3: CSASDRENQPQHF. In DNA form, the CDR3 reads TGCAGTGCCTCCGACAGGGAGAATCAGCCCCAGCATTTT.

The chain carries TRBV5-6 and TRBJ2-2; possible D gene TRBD2, 5 bases. With 0 bases removed from V and 7 bases from J, the gap between germline ends came to 10 bases. This CDR3 is 14 amino acids long. CDR1 and CDR2 from the germline V gene are SGHDT and YYEEEE. CDR3: CASSLARGFGELFF. DNA for the CDR3: TGTGCCAGCAGCTTGGCTCGAGGGTTCGGGGAGCTGTTTTTT.

V and J are TRBV7-9 and TRBJ2-3; D possibly corresponds to TRBD1 (6 bases). V dropped 4 bases and J dropped 4 bases, with 12 bases sitting between them. This CDR3 is built from 14 residues. CDR1 and CDR2 from the germline V gene are SEHNR and FQNEAQ (reference sequence). The CDR3 loop reads CASSSRQDADTQYF. The CDR3 DNA is TGTGCCAGCAGCTCACGACAGGACGCAGATACGCAGTATTTT.

This rearrangement joins TRBV29-1 to TRBJ2-2, with D possibly being TRBD1 or TRBD2 (5 bases each). The germline gives CDR1 SQVTM, CDR2 ANQGSEA. V was shortened by 3 bases and J by 5 bases, with 13 bases between the two germline ends. The CDR3 totals 14 residues. CDR3 protein: CSVDNGGVTGELFF. The CDR3 region has the DNA TGCAGCGTTGATAATGGGGGTGTGACCGGGGAGCTGTTTTTT.

The rearrangement links TRBV6-2 or TRBV6-3 to TRBJ2-5; D unresolved. The germline gives CDR1 MNHEY, CDR2 SVGEGT. The CDR3 extends over 12 amino acids. The V end was cut by 1 base, the J end by 9 bases, with 9 bases between. CDR3 sequence reads: CASSYLGLAQYF. The CDR3 DNA sequence: TGTGCCAGCAGTTACTTGGGTTTGGCCCAGTACTTC.

The chain combines TRBV20-1 with TRBJ2-7, with a weak D call TRBD2 (6 bases). Germline V gene lookup returns CDR1 DFQATT and CDR2 SNEGSKA (reference sequence). The germline V and J ends were trimmed by 3 bases and 0 bases, with 12 bases remaining between them. The CDR3 spans 14 residues. The DNA of the CDR3 is TGCAGTGCTAGGGCCCGGGGGAGCTCCTACGAGCAGTACTTC. This sequence encodes CSARARGSSYEQYF.

This clonotype has just a few counts. The chain recombines TRBV5-7 with TRBJ2-3; D assignment may be TRBD1 or TRBD2 (6 bases each). TRBV5-7 falls under the ORF class, with uncertain function. Trimming took off 5 bases at V and 9 bases at J, with 13 bases between the two ends. CDR3 length equals 12 residues. In DNA, the CDR3 is TGTGCCAGCAGTCGACAGGAGGGGACGCAGTATTTT. Its protein product is CASSRQEGTQYF.

The sample holds a few counts of this clonotype. J is TRBJ1-2 and V is TRBV20-1; D call uncertain. Germline CDR1 is DFQATT and CDR2 is SNEGSKA (reference sequence). The CDR3 is 12 residues long. V was cut by 0 bases and J by 2 bases, with 4 bases left in between. CDR3 sequence reads: CSAREQNYGYTF. DNA for the CDR3: TGCAGTGCTAGAGAACAGAACTATGGCTACACCTTC.

The chain uses TRBV20-1 and TRBJ1-1; 7 nucleotides line up with TRBD1. The germline V gene encodes CDR1 DFQATT and CDR2 SNEGSKA (reference sequence). V lost 6 bases and J lost 0; bases outside the gene matches: 4. The CDR3 covers 13 residues. The CDR3 DNA reads TGCAGTGCCTCGGGACAGTTGAACACTGAAGCTTTCTTT. This encodes CSASGQLNTEAFF.

There are a few counts of this clonotype. The chain combines TRBV4-2 with TRBJ2-1; 12 nucleotides agree with TRBD1. The junction had 8 bases not matched to a gene; V was cut back by 3 bases and J by 8 bases. CDR3 length equals 16 residues. Looked up from germline, CDR1 is LGHNA and CDR2 is YNFKEQ. The CDR3 sequence is CASSQLVGTGGDEQFF. The CDR3 DNA is TGTGCCAGCAGCCAGCTGGTAGGGACAGGGGGCGATGAGCAGTTCTTC.

This clonotype was seen a handful of times. This chain links TRBV5-1 with TRBJ2-1, with TRBD2 matching over 9 bases. V shed 4 bases and J 5 bases; nucleotides not matched to a gene: 4. There are 14 residues in the CDR3. CDR1 is SGHRS and CDR2 is YFSETQ in the germline V gene. DNA of the CDR3: TGCGCCAGCAGCATTGGACTAGCGAACAATGAGCAGTTCTTC. Translated, it gives CASSIGLANNEQFF.

This clonotype was seen a handful of times. V and J are TRBV3-1 and TRBJ1-2; D is unresolved. Germline CDR1 reads LGHDT; CDR2 reads YNNKEL (reference sequence). V dropped 0 bases and J dropped 2 bases, with 13 bases sitting between them. CDR3 size: 16 residues. The CDR3 loop is CASSQDLGNKNYGYTF. CDR3 coding DNA: TGTGCCAGCAGCCAAGATCTGGGAAATAAGAACTATGGCTACACCTTC.

This clonotype was detected ten times or more. The chain combines TRBV7-2 with TRBJ1-2; D is ambiguous. Looked up from germline, CDR1 is SGHTA and CDR2 is FQGNSA. The CDR3 extends over 14 amino acids. The V end lost 1 base, the J end lost 3 bases, and 9 bases lay between the germline ends. The CDR3 region is CASSLDGVDYGYTF. Written as DNA, the CDR3 is TGTGCCAGCAGCTTAGACGGGGTGGACTATGGCTACACCTTC.

There are a few counts of this clonotype. The chain joins TRBV5-1 to TRBJ2-2; the match to TRBD1 covers 8 bases. This CDR3 spans 14 amino acids. Trimming cost V 10 bases and J 7 bases; bases outside gene matches: 12. Germline V gene lookup returns CDR1 SGHRS and CDR2 YFSETQ. For the CDR3, the DNA is TGCGCCGGTAGTGCGGACAGGGCCGGCGGGGAGCTGTTTTTT. It encodes CAGSADRAGGELFF.

The chain links TRBV20-1 to TRBJ2-3, with a possible D match to TRBD2 (7 bases). CDR1 DFQATT and CDR2 SNEGSKA come from the germline V gene (reference sequence). This CDR3 is built from 15 residues. The V end was cut by 3 bases, the J end by 6 bases, with 19 bases between. CDR3 sequence (DNA): TGCAGTGCTAGTGTCCGCCGAAAGGGGGGGGATACGCAGTATTTT. This sequence encodes CSASVRRKGGDTQYF.